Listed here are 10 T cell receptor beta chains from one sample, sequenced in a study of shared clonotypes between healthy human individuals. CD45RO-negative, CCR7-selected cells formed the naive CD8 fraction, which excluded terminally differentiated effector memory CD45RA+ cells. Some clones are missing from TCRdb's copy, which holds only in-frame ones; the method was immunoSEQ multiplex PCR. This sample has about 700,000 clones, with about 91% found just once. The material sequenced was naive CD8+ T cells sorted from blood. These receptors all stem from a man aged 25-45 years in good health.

The CDR3, as DNA: TGTGCCAGCAGCTTGGGGAGTGTACTGTTTTTT. Amino acid sequence: CASSLGSVLFF. The chain recombines TRBV5-6 with TRBJ1-4; D not certain. Germline CDR1 is SGHDT and CDR2 is YYEEEE. Trimming left V 0 bases short and J 13 bases short, with 7 bases between. The CDR3 loop spans 11 amino acids.

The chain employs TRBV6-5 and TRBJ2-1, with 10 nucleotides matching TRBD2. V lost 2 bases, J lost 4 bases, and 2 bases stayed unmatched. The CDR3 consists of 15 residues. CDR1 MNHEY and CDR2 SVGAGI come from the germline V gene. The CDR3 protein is CASSYRTSGYNEQFF. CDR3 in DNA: TGTGCCAGCAGTTACCGGACTAGCGGATACAATGAGCAGTTCTTC.

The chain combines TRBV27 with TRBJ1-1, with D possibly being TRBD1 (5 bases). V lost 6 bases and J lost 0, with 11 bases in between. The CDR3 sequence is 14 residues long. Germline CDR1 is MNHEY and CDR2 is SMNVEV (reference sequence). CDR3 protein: CASSTQGLNTEAFF. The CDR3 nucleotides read TGTGCCAGCAGCACTCAGGGCCTGAACACTGAAGCTTTCTTT.

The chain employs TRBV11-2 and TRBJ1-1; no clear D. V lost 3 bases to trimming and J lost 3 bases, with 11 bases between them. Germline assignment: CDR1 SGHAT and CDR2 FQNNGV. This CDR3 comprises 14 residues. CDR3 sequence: CASSFDIGYTEAFF. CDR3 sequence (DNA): TGTGCCAGCAGCTTTGACATAGGGTACACTGAAGCTTTCTTT.

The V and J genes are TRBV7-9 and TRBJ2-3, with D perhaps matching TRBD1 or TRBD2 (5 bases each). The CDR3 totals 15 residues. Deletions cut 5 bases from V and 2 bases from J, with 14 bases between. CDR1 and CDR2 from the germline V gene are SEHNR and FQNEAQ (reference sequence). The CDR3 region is CASSPWDAYTDTQYF. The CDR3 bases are TGTGCCAGCAGCCCCTGGGACGCCTACACAGATACGCAGTATTTT.

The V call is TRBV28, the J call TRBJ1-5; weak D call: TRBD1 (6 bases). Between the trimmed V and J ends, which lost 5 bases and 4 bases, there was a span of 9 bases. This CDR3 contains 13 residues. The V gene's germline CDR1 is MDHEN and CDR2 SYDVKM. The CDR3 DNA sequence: TGTGCCAGCAGTGATACAGGGAATCAGCCCCAGCATTTT. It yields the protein CASSDTGNQPQHF.

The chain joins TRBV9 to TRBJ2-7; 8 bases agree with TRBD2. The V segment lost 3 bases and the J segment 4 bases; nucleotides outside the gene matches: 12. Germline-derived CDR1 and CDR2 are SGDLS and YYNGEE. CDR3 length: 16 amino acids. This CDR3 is CASSAGTSGGWYEQYF. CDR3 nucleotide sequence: TGTGCCAGCAGCGCCGGTACTTCGGGAGGGTGGTACGAGCAGTACTTC.

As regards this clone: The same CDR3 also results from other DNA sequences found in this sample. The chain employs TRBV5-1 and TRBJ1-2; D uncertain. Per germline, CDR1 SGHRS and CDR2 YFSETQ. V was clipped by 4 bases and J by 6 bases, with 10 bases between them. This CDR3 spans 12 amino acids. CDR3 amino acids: CASSSGRNGYTF. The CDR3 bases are TGCGCCAGCAGCAGTGGGCGGAATGGCTACACCTTC.

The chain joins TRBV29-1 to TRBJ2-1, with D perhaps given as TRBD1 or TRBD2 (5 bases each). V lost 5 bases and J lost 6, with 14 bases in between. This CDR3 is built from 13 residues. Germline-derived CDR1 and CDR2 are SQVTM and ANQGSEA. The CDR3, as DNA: TGCAGCGTTCTTTCGGCAGGGAGCAATGAGCAGTTCTTC. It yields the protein CSVLSAGSNEQFF.

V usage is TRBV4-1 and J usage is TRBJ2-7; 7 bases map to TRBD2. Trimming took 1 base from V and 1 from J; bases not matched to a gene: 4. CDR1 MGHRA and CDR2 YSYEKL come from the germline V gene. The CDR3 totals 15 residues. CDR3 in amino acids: CASSQGAGVSYEQYF. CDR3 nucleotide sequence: TGCGCCAGCAGCCAAGGGGCGGGAGTGTCCTACGAGCAGTACTTC.